This passage covers 10 T cell receptor beta chains from one sample sequenced in a study of blood T cell repertoires in COVID-19. Here immunoSEQ multiplex PCR was the method, and the copy in TCRdb shows in-frame clones only, minus some. The sample holds roughly 300,000 clones, more than 75% seen once. The sequenced material came from PBMCs or T cells enriched from blood (not recorded which). The source is a woman in her thirties who had recovered from COVID-19.

V gene TRBV4-3 combines with J gene TRBJ2-4; 8 bases are a match to TRBD2. The CDR3 covers 14 residues. J lost 8 bases, V lost 0 bases, and 3 bases had no gene match. Germline CDR1 LGHNA, CDR2 YSLEER. The CDR3 bases are TGCGCCAGCAGCCAAGATAGCGGGGTAGACATTCAGTACTTC. It specifies CASSQDSGVDIQYF.

The chain carries TRBV10-2 and TRBJ1-2, with unresolved D. The CDR3 totals 13 residues. Looked up from germline, CDR1 is WSHSY and CDR2 is SAAADI. V was trimmed by 5 bases and J by 1 base, leaving 8 bases between them. The CDR3 region has the DNA TGCGCCAGCAGTCCTATCCTTAACTATGGCTACACCTTC. As protein: CASSPILNYGYTF.

The CDR3 nucleotides are TGTGCCAGCAGCCGTGTTCCGGGAAGAGATCAGCCCCAGCATTTT. This sequence encodes CASSRVPGRDQPQHF. The gene calls are TRBV7-6 and TRBJ1-5; D remains ambiguous. With 5 bases removed from V and 5 bases from J, the gap between germline ends came to 16 bases. The CDR3 is made up of 15 amino acids. From germline, CDR1 is SGHVS and CDR2 FNYEAQ.

This rearrangement joins TRBV19 to TRBJ2-7; perhaps TRBD1 as D (6 bases). This CDR3 contains 14 residues. Trimming removed 7 bases from V and 0 bases from J, with 13 bases in between. Germline loops: CDR1 LNHDA, CDR2 SQIVND (reference sequence). CDR3 DNA sequence: TGTGCCAGTAAGGGGGATAGGTTCTCCTACGAGCAGTACTTC. It translates to CASKGDRFSYEQYF.

This clone was counted a few times. J is TRBJ1-1 and V is TRBV4-2, with 10 positions matching TRBD1. Germline values: CDR1 LGHNA, CDR2 YNFKEQ. The CDR3 sequence is 14 residues long. The ends lost 4 bases at V and 3 bases at J; junction bases unmatched: 2. CDR3 region: CASSLGTGDTEAFF. As DNA, the CDR3 is TGTGCCAGCAGCCTAGGGACAGGGGACACTGAAGCTTTCTTT.

V gene TRBV6-5 combines with J gene TRBJ1-1; the D gene is possibly TRBD1 (6 bases). This CDR3 is built from 14 residues. The germline V gene has CDR1 MNHEY and CDR2 SVGAGI. Trimming shortened V by 5 bases and J by 5 bases, and 15 bases separated the two germline ends. The CDR3 is CASSRSGAGTEAFF. Written as DNA, the CDR3 is TGTGCCAGCAGTCGTTCAGGGGCAGGGACTGAAGCTTTCTTT.

This sequence joins TRBV6-5 and TRBJ1-2; 7 positions match TRBD1. The junction had 10 bases not matched to a gene; V was cut back by 5 bases and J by 4 bases. This CDR3 is 15 amino acids long. Germline CDR1 reads MNHEY; CDR2 reads SVGAGI. The CDR3 bases are TGTGCCAGCAGTCCTACTTGGGACAGACTCTATGGCTACACCTTC. Protein sequence: CASSPTWDRLYGYTF.

The V call is TRBV6-5, the J call TRBJ1-6; 10 positions agree with TRBD1. V gave up 8 bases and J gave up 3 bases; unmatched junction bases: 4. CDR1 is MNHEY and CDR2 is SVGAGI in the germline V gene. The CDR3 is 15 amino acids. Written as DNA, the CDR3 is TGTGCCAGCCTAAGGACAGGGGGCTATAATTCACCCCTCCACTTT. It yields the protein CASLRTGGYNSPLHF.

This clone appeared a single time. The chain is built from TRBV19 and TRBJ2-5; 14 bases are shared with TRBD2. Trimming removed 7 bases from V and 1 base from J; junction bases left unmatched: 14. CDR3 length: 19 residues. Germline-derived CDR1 and CDR2 are LNHDA and SQIVND (reference sequence). In DNA form, the CDR3 reads TGTGCCAGTACCCCCCAAAGACTAGCGGGGGGGCGGGGCCAAGAGACCCAGTACTTC. Its protein product is CASTPQRLAGGRGQETQYF.

The J gene is TRBJ2-5, the V gene TRBV9; TRBD1 is a possible D gene (5 bases). Germline values: CDR1 SGDLS, CDR2 YYNGEE. The CDR3 loop spans 12 amino acids. The V end lost 1 base, the J end lost 4 bases, and 5 bases lay between the germline ends. DNA of the CDR3: TGTGCCAGCAGCGTACAGGGAGAGACCCAGTACTTC. It translates to CASSVQGETQYF.